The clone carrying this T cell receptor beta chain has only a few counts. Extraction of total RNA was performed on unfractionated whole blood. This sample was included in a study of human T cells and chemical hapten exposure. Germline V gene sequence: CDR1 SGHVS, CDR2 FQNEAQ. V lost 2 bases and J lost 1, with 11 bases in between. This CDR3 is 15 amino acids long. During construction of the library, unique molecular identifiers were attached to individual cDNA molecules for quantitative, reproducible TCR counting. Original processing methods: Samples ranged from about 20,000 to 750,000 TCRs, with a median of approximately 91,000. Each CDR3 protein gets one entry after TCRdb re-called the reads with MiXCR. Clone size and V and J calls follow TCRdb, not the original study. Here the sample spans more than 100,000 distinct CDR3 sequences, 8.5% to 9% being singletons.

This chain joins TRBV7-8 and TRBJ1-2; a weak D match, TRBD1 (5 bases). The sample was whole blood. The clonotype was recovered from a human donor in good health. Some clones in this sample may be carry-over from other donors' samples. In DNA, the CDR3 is TGTGCCAGCAGCTTACGGGACCGCGATAACTATGGCTACACCTTC. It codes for CASSLRDRDNYGYTF.